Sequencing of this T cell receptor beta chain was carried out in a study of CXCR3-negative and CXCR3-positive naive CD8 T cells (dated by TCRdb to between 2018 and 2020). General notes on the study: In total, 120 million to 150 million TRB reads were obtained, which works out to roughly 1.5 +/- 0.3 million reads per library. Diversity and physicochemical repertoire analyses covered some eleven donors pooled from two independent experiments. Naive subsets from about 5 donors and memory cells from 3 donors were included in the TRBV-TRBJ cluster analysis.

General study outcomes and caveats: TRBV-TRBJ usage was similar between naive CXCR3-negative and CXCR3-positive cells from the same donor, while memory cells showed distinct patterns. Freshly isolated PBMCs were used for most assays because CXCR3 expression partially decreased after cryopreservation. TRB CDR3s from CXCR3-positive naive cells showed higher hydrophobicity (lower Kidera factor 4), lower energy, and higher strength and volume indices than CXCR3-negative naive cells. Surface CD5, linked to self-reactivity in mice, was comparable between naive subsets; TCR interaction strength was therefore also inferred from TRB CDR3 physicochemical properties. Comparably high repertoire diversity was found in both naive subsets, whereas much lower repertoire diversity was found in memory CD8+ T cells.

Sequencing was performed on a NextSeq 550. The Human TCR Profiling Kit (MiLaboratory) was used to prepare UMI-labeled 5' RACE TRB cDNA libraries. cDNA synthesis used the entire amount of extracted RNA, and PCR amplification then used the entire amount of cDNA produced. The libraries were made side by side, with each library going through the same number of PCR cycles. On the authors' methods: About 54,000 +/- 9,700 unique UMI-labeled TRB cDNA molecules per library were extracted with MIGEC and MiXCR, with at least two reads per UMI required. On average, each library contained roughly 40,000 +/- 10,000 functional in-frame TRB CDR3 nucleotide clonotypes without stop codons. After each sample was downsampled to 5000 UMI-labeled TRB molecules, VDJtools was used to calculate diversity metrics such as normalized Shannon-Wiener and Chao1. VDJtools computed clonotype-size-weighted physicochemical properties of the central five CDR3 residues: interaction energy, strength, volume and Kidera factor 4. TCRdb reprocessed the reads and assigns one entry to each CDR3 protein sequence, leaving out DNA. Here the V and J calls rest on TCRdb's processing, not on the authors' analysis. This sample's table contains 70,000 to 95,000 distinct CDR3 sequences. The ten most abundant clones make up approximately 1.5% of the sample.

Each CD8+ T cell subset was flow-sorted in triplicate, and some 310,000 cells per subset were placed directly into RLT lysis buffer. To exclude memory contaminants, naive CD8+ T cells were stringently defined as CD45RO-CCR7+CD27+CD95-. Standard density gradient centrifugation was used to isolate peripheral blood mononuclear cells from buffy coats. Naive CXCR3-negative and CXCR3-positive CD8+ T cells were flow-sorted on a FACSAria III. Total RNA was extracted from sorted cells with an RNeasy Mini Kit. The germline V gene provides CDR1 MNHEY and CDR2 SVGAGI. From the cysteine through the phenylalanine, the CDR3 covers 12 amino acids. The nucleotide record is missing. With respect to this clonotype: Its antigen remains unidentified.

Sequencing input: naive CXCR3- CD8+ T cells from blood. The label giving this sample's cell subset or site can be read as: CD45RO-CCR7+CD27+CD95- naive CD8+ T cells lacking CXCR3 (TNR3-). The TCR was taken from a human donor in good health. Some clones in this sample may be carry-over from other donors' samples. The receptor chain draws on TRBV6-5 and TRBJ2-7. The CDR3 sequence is CASSPIGDEQYF.